The rows below give T cell receptor beta chains drawn from one sample of a study of human T cells and chemical hapten exposure. TCRdb analysed the RACE reads with MiXCR anew, one entry per CDR3 protein. In the table there are 300,000 to 450,000 distinct CDR3 sequences, approximately 5% of which are singletons. The sample consisted of whole blood, taken in connection with sensitization to the hapten diphenylcyclopropenone (DPC). Receptors were obtained from a woman aged 50 to 60 with alopecia areata. Some clones in this sample may be carry-over from other donors' samples. The CDR3 runs from the conserved cysteine through the conserved F or W. A D gene is named only where the DNA matches it firmly. Only part of the rows carry a size: once, few, many, or a class if the clone is expanded.

j_call | cdr3_length | v_call | clone_size | d_call | cdr3_nt | cdr3_aa
TRBJ1-2 | 15 | TRBV28 | . | TRBD1 | TGTGCCAGCAGCCGAACAGGGGGCCATAACTATGGCTACACCTTC | CASSRTGGHNYGYTF
TRBJ2-7 | 13 | TRBV9 | many | . | TGTGCCAGCAGCGCACCGGCCGGTTACGAGCAGTACTTC | CASSAPAGYEQYF
TRBJ2-3 | 12 | TRBV9 | many | . | TGTGCCAGCAGCGGAAACACAGATACGCAGTATTTT | CASSGNTDTQYF
TRBJ2-3 | 16 | TRBV6-2/TRBV6-3 | many | TRBD2 | TGTGCCAGCAGTCTCTCACTAGCGCCCAGCACAGATACGCAGTATTTT | CASSLSLAPSTDTQYF
TRBJ2-6 | 16 | TRBV6-1 | many | . | TGTGCCAGCAGTGAATGGGGAGACTCTGGGGCCAACGTCCTGACTTTC | CASSEWGDSGANVLTF
TRBJ1-4 | 12 | TRBV5-1 | many | . | TGCGCCAGCAGCTTGGCGGGCGAAAAACTGTTTTTT | CASSLAGEKLFF
TRBJ1-5 | 15 | TRBV6-5 | many | . | TGTGCCAGCAGTTACTCGCACAGGGGCAATCAGCCCCAGCATTTT | CASSYSHRGNQPQHF
TRBJ1-6 | 14 | TRBV6-6 | . | . | TGTGCCAGCAGTTACAGTGGAACCAATTCACCCCTCCACTTT | CASSYSGTNSPLHF
TRBJ2-5 | 15 | TRBV11-2 | . | TRBD2 | TGTGCCAGCAGCTTAGTAGCGGGGTACCAAGAGACCCAGTACTTC | CASSLVAGYQETQYF
TRBJ2-7 | 13 | TRBV20-1 | . | . | TGCAGTGCCTCAACAGGACCCAGCTACGAGCAGTACTTC | CSASTGPSYEQYF
TRBJ2-5 | 12 | TRBV13 | many | . | TGTGCCAGCAGCCCACGTGGGGGGACCCAGTACTTC | CASSPRGGTQYF
TRBJ1-2 | 15 | TRBV9 | many | TRBD1 | TGTGCCAGCAGCTCCGGGACAGGGATGGAAGGCGGCTACACCTTC | CASSSGTGMEGGYTF
TRBJ1-2 | 12 | TRBV6-6 | many | . | TGTGCCAGCAGTTGGCCGGGCGAGAGCTACACCTTC | CASSWPGESYTF
TRBJ2-2 | 18 | TRBV29-1 | many | . | TGCAGCGAGCTGCCGCGGAGGAACGGGAGAGAGAACACCGGGGAGCTGTTTTTT | CSELPRRNGRENTGELFF
TRBJ1-5 | 14 | TRBV29-1 | few | . | TGCAGCGTTGGTGAAGCCTCGGGGCTTCAGCCCCAGCATTTT | CSVGEASGLQPQHF
TRBJ1-5 | 14 | TRBV3-1 | . | . | TGTGCCAGCAGCCAGGCAGGGATCAGCCAGCCCCAGCATTTT | CASSQAGISQPQHF
TRBJ2-5 | 15 | TRBV12-3/TRBV12-4 | many | TRBD2 | TGTGCCAGCAGTTTTGGGGGAGGGCCCCTGGAGACCCAGTACTTC | CASSFGGGPLETQYF
TRBJ2-7 | 16 | TRBV15 | many | TRBD1 | TGTGCCACCAGCAGACGTTCCGGGACAGGGGGTACCGAGCAGTACTTC | CATSRRSGTGGTEQYF
TRBJ2-6 | 16 | TRBV27 | . | TRBD1 | TGTGCCAGCAGTACCTGGGACAGGGCTGGGGCCAACGTCCTGACTTTC | CASSTWDRAGANVLTF
TRBJ2-1 | 14 | TRBV6-5 | many | . | TGTGCCAGCAGTTGGTCTTCTAGGTACAATGAGCAGTTCTTC | CASSWSSRYNEQFF
TRBJ2-1 | 14 | TRBV7-3 | . | . | TGTGCCAGCAGCCTTCCGGGACGTAGTAATGAGCAGTTCTTC | CASSLPGRSNEQFF
TRBJ2-2 | 16 | TRBV7-9 | many | TRBD2 | TGTGCCAGCAGCCCTACTAGCGGGAGGTTCGCCGGGGAGCTGTTTTTT | CASSPTSGRFAGELFF
TRBJ2-5 | 12 | TRBV27 | few | . | TGTGCCAGCAGTCAACGGGAAGAGACCCAGTACTTC | CASSQREETQYF
TRBJ2-1 | 15 | TRBV3-1 | few | . | TGTGCCAGCAGCCCTGAGGGACGGTCTAACAATGAGCAGTTCTTC | CASSPEGRSNNEQFF
TRBJ1-1 | 14 | TRBV12-3/TRBV12-4 | . | . | TGTGCCAGCCAACTTGGGGCCCGGGGCACTGAAGCTTTCTTT | CASQLGARGTEAFF
TRBJ1-6 | 19 | TRBV4-3 | . | TRBD1 | TGCGCCAGCAGCCAAGTTTGGGGGACAGGGGCCCTTAATAATTCACCCCTCCACTTT | CASSQVWGTGALNNSPLHF
TRBJ2-2 | 11 | TRBV12-3/TRBV12-4 | many | . | TGTGCCAGTCGGAGTGCCGGGGAGCTGTTTTTT | CASRSAGELFF
TRBJ1-3 | 17 | TRBV12-3/TRBV12-4 | few | . | TGTGCCAGCAGTGGCGACGGTACACGGACGAATTTGGACACCATATATTTT | CASSGDGTRTNLDTIYF
TRBJ2-3 | 14 | TRBV5-1 | many | TRBD1 | TGCGCCAGCAGCACCGGACAGGGGGCAGATACGCAGTATTTT | CASSTGQGADTQYF
TRBJ2-1 | 16 | TRBV5-1 | many | . | TGCGCCAGCAGCTTCATTGCCGGGACAAGCTACAATGAGCAGTTCTTC | CASSFIAGTSYNEQFF
TRBJ1-6 | 13 | TRBV20-1 | many | . | TGCAGTGCTAGGGGCAGTCATAATTCACCCCTCCACTTT | CSARGSHNSPLHF
TRBJ2-1 | 15 | TRBV6-5 | many | . | TGTGCCAGCAGTTACCGGCCCCTGATGTACAATGAGCAGTTCTTC | CASSYRPLMYNEQFF
TRBJ1-2 | 16 | TRBV28 | . | . | TGTGCCAGCAGTTTATCGGGTAGGCCCGCTAACTATGGCTACACCTTC | CASSLSGRPANYGYTF
TRBJ2-7 | 12 | TRBV29-1 | . | . | TGCAGCGCCAAAAGAACAGGGAGCGAGCAGTACTTC | CSAKRTGSEQYF
TRBJ2-2 | 17 | TRBV7-2 | few | TRBD2 | TGTGCCAGCAGCTCCCAGGGACTAGCGGGAGTCCCCGGGGAGCTGTTTTTT | CASSSQGLAGVPGELFF
TRBJ1-6 | 15 | TRBV20-1 | few | . | TGCAGTGCTAGAGAGTGGGGGGCGGATAATTCACCCCTCCACTTT | CSAREWGADNSPLHF
TRBJ1-4 | 16 | TRBV12-3/TRBV12-4 | few | . | TGTGCCAGCAGTTTAGGCCGGGCCAGGGGCAATGAAAAACTGTTTTTT | CASSLGRARGNEKLFF
TRBJ2-1 | 16 | TRBV15 | . | TRBD2 | TGTGCCACCAGCCTAGATTTCGGACTAGCGGACAATGAGCAGTTCTTC | CATSLDFGLADNEQFF
TRBJ1-4 | 13 | TRBV6-5 | . | . | TGTGCCAGCAGTTACGGACAAGGCGAAAAACTGTTTTTT | CASSYGQGEKLFF
TRBJ2-3 | 17 | TRBV19 | many | TRBD2 | TGTGCCAGTAGACGAGGACTAGCGGACTCTAGCACAGATACGCAGTATTTT | CASRRGLADSSTDTQYF
TRBJ1-1 | 16 | TRBV7-9 | few | TRBD1 | TGTGCCAGCAGCCCTCCGGGACAGGGCTGGAACACTGAAGCTTTCTTT | CASSPPGQGWNTEAFF
TRBJ2-1 | 17 | TRBV11-3 | many | TRBD2 | TGTGCCAGCAGCTTAGATCCGCATCTCCTAGCGGGATTGTGGCAGTTCTTC | CASSLDPHLLAGLWQFF
TRBJ2-1 | 14 | TRBV6-5 | . | TRBD1 | TGTGCCAGCAGTTACTCCCCGACAGGGGCTGAGCAGTTCTTC | CASSYSPTGAEQFF
TRBJ2-4 | 16 | TRBV12-3/TRBV12-4 | few | TRBD1 | TGTGCCAGCAGTATAACAGGGGCACAAGCCAAAAACATTCAGTACTTC | CASSITGAQAKNIQYF
TRBJ2-1 | 14 | TRBV6-2/TRBV6-3 | . | TRBD2 | TGTGCCAGGGAAAGAGCGGGGGGGGTCAATGAGCAGTTCTTC | CARERAGGVNEQFF
TRBJ1-4 | 14 | TRBV20-1 | . | . | TGCAGTGCTAGAGAGGACTCTCACGGGGAAAAACTGTTTTTT | CSAREDSHGEKLFF
TRBJ2-3 | 14 | TRBV20-1 | many | TRBD2 | TGCACCGCGACTAGCGGGAGTCACACAGATACGCAGTATTTT | CTATSGSHTDTQYF
TRBJ2-4 | 11 | TRBV3-1 | . | . | TGTGCCAGCAGCCAAGATCGCATTCAGTACTTC | CASSQDRIQYF
TRBJ2-5 | 14 | TRBV7-2 | many | TRBD2 | TGTGCCAGCAGCTTAGGCGGGAGGGCTGAGACCCAGTACTTC | CASSLGGRAETQYF
TRBJ1-3 | 14 | TRBV7-2 | many | . | TGTGCCAGCAGCTTAAAGGCGGGAGGAAACACCATATATTTT | CASSLKAGGNTIYF
TRBJ1-1 | 13 | TRBV5-4 | many | TRBD1 | TGTGCCAGCAGCTTTGGACAGGACACTGAAGCTTTCTTT | CASSFGQDTEAFF
TRBJ2-7 | 13 | TRBV20-1 | many | . | TGCAGTGCTATGAGGCGGGGTTCCTACGAGCAGTACTTC | CSAMRRGSYEQYF
TRBJ2-2 | 16 | TRBV21-1 | . | . | TGTGCCAGCAGCAATTACGGGACAGAGAACACCGGGGAGCTGTTTTTT | CASSNYGTENTGELFF
TRBJ1-1 | 13 | TRBV3-1 | few | . | TGTGCCAGCAGACGGGGGGCGGTCACTGAAGCTTTCTTT | CASRRGAVTEAFF